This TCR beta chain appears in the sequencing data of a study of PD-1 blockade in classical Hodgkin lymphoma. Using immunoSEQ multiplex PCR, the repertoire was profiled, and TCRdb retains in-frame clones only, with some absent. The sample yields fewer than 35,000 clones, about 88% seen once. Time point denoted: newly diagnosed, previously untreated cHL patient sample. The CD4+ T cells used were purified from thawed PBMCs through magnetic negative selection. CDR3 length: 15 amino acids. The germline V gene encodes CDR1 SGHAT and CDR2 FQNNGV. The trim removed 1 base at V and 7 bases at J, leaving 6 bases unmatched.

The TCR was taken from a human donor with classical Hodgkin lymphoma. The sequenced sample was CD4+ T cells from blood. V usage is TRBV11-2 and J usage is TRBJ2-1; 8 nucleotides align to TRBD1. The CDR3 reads CASSLAPRQGNEQFF. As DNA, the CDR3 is TGTGCCAGCAGCTTAGCCCCCCGACAGGGGAATGAGCAGTTCTTC.